The source of this T cell receptor (beta chain) is a study of T-cell reconstitution after alpha-beta-depleted transplantation in children. Study results and limitations: The study reportedly traced alpha-beta T cells about two months after transplant to several hundred expanded graft clones.

The ends were cut back, 5 bases at V and 5 bases at J, with 12 bases in the middle. Germline V gives CDR1 SEHNR, CDR2 FQNEAQ (reference sequence). This CDR3 has 13 amino acids. This clonotype was observed at least ten times. Its antigen is not known. Unique molecular identifiers were incorporated during preparation of the TCRbeta library. TCRdb itself ran the PCR reads through MiXCR, one entry per CDR3 protein. The sample lists some 300,000 distinct CDR3 sequences, 10% occurring once. This clonotype originated in a boy younger than two with acute myeloid leukemia, due to receive a stem cell transplant. The material sequenced was PBMCs, taken before TCRalphabeta/CD19-depleted stem cell transplant. The V call is TRBV7-9, the J call TRBJ1-2; the D is unclear. The CDR3 protein is CASSPGLLYGYTF. The DNA for the CDR3 is TGTGCCAGCAGCCCAGGACTCCTTTATGGCTACACCTTC.